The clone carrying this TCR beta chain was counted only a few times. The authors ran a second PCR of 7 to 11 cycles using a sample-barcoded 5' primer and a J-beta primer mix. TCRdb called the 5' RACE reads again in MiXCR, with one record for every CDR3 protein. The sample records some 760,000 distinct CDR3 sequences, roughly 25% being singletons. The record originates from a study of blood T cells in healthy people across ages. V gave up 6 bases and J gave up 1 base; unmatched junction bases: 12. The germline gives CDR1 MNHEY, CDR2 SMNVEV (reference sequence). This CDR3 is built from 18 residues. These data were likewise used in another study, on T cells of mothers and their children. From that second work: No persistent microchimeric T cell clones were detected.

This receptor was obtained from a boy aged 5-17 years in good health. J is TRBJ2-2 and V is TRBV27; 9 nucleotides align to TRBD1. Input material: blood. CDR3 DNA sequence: TGTGCCAGCAGCCCTTCTCCCTACAGGGGGCGGAACACCGGGGAGCTGTTTTTT. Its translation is CASSPSPYRGRNTGELFF.